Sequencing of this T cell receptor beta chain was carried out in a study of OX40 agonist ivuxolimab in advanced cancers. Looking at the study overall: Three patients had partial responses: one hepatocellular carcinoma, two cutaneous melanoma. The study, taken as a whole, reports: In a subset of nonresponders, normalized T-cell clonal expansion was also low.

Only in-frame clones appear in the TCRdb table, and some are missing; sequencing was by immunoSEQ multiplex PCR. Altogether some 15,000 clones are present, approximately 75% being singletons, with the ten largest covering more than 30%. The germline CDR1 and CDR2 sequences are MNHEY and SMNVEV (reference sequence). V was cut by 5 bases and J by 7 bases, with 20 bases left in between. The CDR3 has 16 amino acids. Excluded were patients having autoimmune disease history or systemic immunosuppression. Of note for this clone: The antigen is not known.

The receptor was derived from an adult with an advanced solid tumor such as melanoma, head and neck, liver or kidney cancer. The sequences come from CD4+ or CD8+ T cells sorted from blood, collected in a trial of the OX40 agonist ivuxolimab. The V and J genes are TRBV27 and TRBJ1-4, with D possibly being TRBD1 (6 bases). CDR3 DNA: TGTGCCAGCAGTCCACCCCCGGCAGGGGCAGGTGAAAAACTGTTTTTT. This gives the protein CASSPPPAGAGEKLFF.